These 27 T cell receptor beta chains were sequenced from one sample in a study of T cells in localized non-small cell lung cancer. Profiling relied on immunoSEQ multiplex PCR, and the TCRdb table lists in-frame clones only, not all of them. The table includes approximately 10,000 clones, 65% to 90% detected once. Sequenced material: peripheral blood mononuclear cells, taken before any cancer treatment. The source is an older female donor with stage II lung adenocarcinoma.

This clone was found a few times. V usage is TRBV14 and J usage is TRBJ2-7; no definite D call. Per the germline V gene, CDR1 is SGHDN and CDR2 is FVKESK. The CDR3 sequence is 17 residues long. The V end lost 0 bases, the J end lost 0 bases, and 15 bases lay between the germline ends. CDR3 residues: CASSQDLSPGYSYEQYF. The CDR3 DNA sequence: TGTGCCAGCAGCCAAGATCTGTCCCCAGGCTACTCCTACGAGCAGTACTTC.

The V call is TRBV7-3, the J call TRBJ1-1, with a tentative D call TRBD1 (5 bases). V shed 0 bases and J shed 1 base, with 6 bases lying between them. The CDR3 contains 14 residues. Germline V CDR1 and CDR2: SGHTA, FQGTGA. CDR3 in DNA: TGTGCCAGCAGCTTAACAGGGGCGAACACTGAAGCTTTCTTT. This encodes CASSLTGANTEAFF.

The chain couples TRBV5-1 to TRBJ1-3; possibly TRBD1 for D (6 bases). The length of the CDR3 is 14 residues. Between the trimmed V and J ends, which lost 0 bases and 7 bases, there was a span of 11 bases. CDR1 is SGHRS and CDR2 is YFSETQ in the germline V gene. For the CDR3, the DNA is TGCGCCAGCAGCTTGGAGGGGGGGCAGAACACCATATATTTT. It specifies CASSLEGGQNTIYF.

V gene TRBV6-6 combines with J gene TRBJ1-1, with D hard to call. From germline, CDR1 is MNHNY and CDR2 SVGAGI (reference sequence). The CDR3 covers 12 residues. Trimming cost V 2 bases and J 1 base, with 2 bases left between them. CDR3 residues: CASSYPNTEAFF. The CDR3 nucleotides are TGTGCCAGCAGTTACCCGAACACTGAAGCTTTCTTT.

V is TRBV2 and J is TRBJ2-3; D is unclear. The CDR3 runs to 12 residues. V was cut by 4 bases and J by 0 bases, with 2 bases left in between. Germline V gives CDR1 SNHLY, CDR2 FYNNEI. The CDR3, as DNA: TGTGCCAGCAGTGCTAGCACAGATACGCAGTATTTT. The encoded protein is CASSASTDTQYF.

The rearrangement links TRBV7-2 to TRBJ2-5; no clear D gene. From germline, CDR1 is SGHTA and CDR2 FQGNSA. The V end lost 5 bases, the J end lost 1 base, and 2 bases lay between the germline ends. The CDR3 runs 11 residues. The CDR3 DNA sequence: TGTGCCAGCAGCCCCCAAGAGACCCAGTACTTC. This sequence encodes CASSPQETQYF.

The chain joins TRBV15 to TRBJ1-2, with a possible D match to TRBD1 (6 bases). V was pared by 1 base and J by 8 bases, with 14 bases between. This CDR3 has 14 amino acids. CDR1 is LNHNV and CDR2 is YYDKDF in the germline V gene (reference sequence). Written as DNA, the CDR3 is TGTGCCACCAGCAGAGGGCAGGGGAGAGGGGGCTACACCTTC. This codes for CATSRGQGRGGYTF.

The chain carries TRBV19 and TRBJ1-1; tentatively, D is TRBD1 (5 bases). CDR3 length: 14 residues. Trimming removed 4 bases at V and 6 bases at J, with 15 bases between. Germline CDR1 is LNHDA and CDR2 is SQIVND (reference sequence). The DNA of the CDR3 is TGTGCCAGTAGTAAGGGACTGATGAATTCTGAAGCTTTCTTT. Encoded protein: CASSKGLMNSEAFF.

The gene calls are TRBV13 and TRBJ1-4; maybe TRBD1 (5 bases). The CDR3 contains 16 residues. Germline CDR1 reads PRHDT; CDR2 reads FYEKMQ (reference sequence). Trimming took off 5 bases at V and 3 bases at J, with 16 bases between the two ends. The CDR3 region has the DNA TGTGCCAGCAGCCACGGGACGGATAGAGCTAATGAAAAACTGTTTTTT. Encoded protein: CASSHGTDRANEKLFF.

This chain uses TRBV27 with TRBJ2-3, with D possibly being TRBD2 (5 bases). V shed 6 bases and J shed 2 bases, with 12 bases lying between them. Germline CDR1 reads MNHEY; CDR2 reads SMNVEV (reference sequence). The CDR3 is 14 residues long. Here the CDR3 DNA reads TGTGCCAGCAGGATGAGGACTTTCACAGATACGCAGTATTTT. Amino acids: CASRMRTFTDTQYF.

On this clone: Other DNA sequences in the sample encode the same CDR3. The rearrangement links TRBV7-2 to TRBJ1-3, with unresolved D. CDR1 SGHTA and CDR2 FQGNSA come from the germline V gene. The CDR3 loop spans 14 amino acids. Trimming pared 9 bases from V and 0 bases from J, leaving 12 bases between. CDR3 bases: TGTGCCAGTAGCCTACAGAGCTCTGGAAACACCATATATTTT. Its translation: CASSLQSSGNTIYF.

With regard to this clone: Compared with germline, one end of the junction differs, possibly owing to a read error. The chain combines TRBV7-7 with TRBJ2-2, with TRBD1 as a possible D gene (6 bases). The CDR3 spans 15 residues. The V gene's germline CDR1 is SSHAT and CDR2 FNYEAQ (reference sequence). CDR3 sequence reads: CASSRQVANTGELFF. DNA for the CDR3: TGTGCTAGCAGCCGACAGGTGGCGAACACCGGGGAGCTGTTTTTT.

This chain links TRBV6-5 with TRBJ2-1, with TRBD1 matching 7 bases. Germline V gene data show CDR1 as MNHEY and CDR2 as SVGAGI. V trimming: 0 bases; J trimming: 5 bases; junction bases outside the gene matches: 4. The CDR3 totals 15 residues. CDR3: CASSYSNTGDNEQFF. CDR3 nucleotides: TGTGCCAGCAGTTACTCGAACACAGGGGACAATGAGCAGTTCTTC.

The genes are TRBV5-1 and TRBJ2-5, with D tentatively TRBD2 (5 bases). Between the trimmed V and J ends, which lost 4 bases and 2 bases, there was a span of 12 bases. Germline V gene sequence: CDR1 SGHRS, CDR2 YFSETQ. This CDR3 contains 14 residues. The CDR3: CASSREGRQETQYF. For the CDR3, the DNA is TGCGCCAGCAGCCGAGAGGGCAGACAAGAGACCCAGTACTTC.

This clone was observed once. The V and J genes are TRBV10-3 and TRBJ2-1; 10 bases fit TRBD2. This CDR3 contains 16 residues. Germline CDR1 ENHRY, CDR2 SYGVKD. The J segment lost 6 bases and the V segment lost 6 bases, leaving 11 bases of the junction unmatched. The CDR3, as DNA: TGTGCCATCAGGGCTAGCGGGGGCCCAGTGGCCAATGAGCAGTTCTTC. Protein product: CAIRASGGPVANEQFF.

CDR3: CASSLVIRGNTEAFF. Written as DNA, the CDR3 is TGTGCCAGCAGCTTAGTCATCAGAGGGAACACTGAAGCTTTCTTT. V gene TRBV11-2 combines with J gene TRBJ1-1; D not certain. The CDR3 consists of 15 residues. V dropped 1 base and J dropped 1 base, with 10 bases sitting between them. Germline CDR1 reads SGHAT; CDR2 reads FQNNGV.

This chain uses TRBV6-6 with TRBJ1-6; D unclear. V lost 0 bases and J lost 2, with 8 bases in between. Germline CDR1 is MNHNY and CDR2 is SVGAGI (reference sequence). The CDR3 totals 16 residues. CDR3 region: CASSYSIGTYNSPLHF. In nucleotides, the CDR3 is TGTGCCAGCAGTTACTCGATCGGTACCTATAATTCACCCCTCCACTTT.

The V and J genes are TRBV20-1 and TRBJ1-2; 8 nucleotides align to TRBD1. Germline V CDR1 and CDR2: DFQATT, SNEGSKA (reference sequence). This CDR3 is built from 11 residues. The trim removed 6 bases at V and 4 bases at J, leaving 1 base unmatched. The chain's CDR3 is CSAQGGYGYTF. The DNA for the CDR3 is TGCAGTGCACAGGGGGGCTATGGCTACACCTTC.

The V gene is TRBV6-1, the J gene TRBJ1-2, with TRBD1 as a possible D gene (6 bases). CDR3 size: 13 residues. Deletions cut 3 bases from V and 1 base from J, with 6 bases between. Germline V gives CDR1 MNHNS, CDR2 SASEGT. Here the CDR3 reads CASSDRGNYGYTF. The CDR3 DNA follows: TGTGCCAGCAGTGACAGGGGTAACTATGGCTACACCTTC.

This chain connects TRBV10-3 to TRBJ1-1; 9 bases are a match to TRBD1. The germline CDR1 and CDR2 sequences are ENHRY and SYGVKD. The CDR3 is 15 amino acids. After removal of 4 bases from V and 0 bases from J, the junction contained 3 bases not matched to a gene. This CDR3 reads CAISGTGALNTEAFF. The CDR3 bases are TGTGCCATCAGTGGGACAGGGGCCTTGAACACTGAAGCTTTCTTT.

The chain employs TRBV5-6 and TRBJ2-3; D uncertain. Germline CDR1 and CDR2: SGHDT and YYEEEE. V was shortened by 0 bases and J by 9 bases, with 8 bases between the two germline ends. The CDR3 consists of 12 residues. CDR3 sequence: CASSLGVRTQYF. Here the CDR3 DNA reads TGTGCCAGCAGCTTGGGTGTCCGGACGCAGTATTTT.

The sample holds a few counts of this clone. This rearrangement joins TRBV6-4 to TRBJ2-5; D possibly corresponds to TRBD2 (6 bases). The CDR3 contains 15 residues. Trimming shortened V by 4 bases and J by 0 bases, and 12 bases separated the two germline ends. CDR1 is MRHNA, CDR2 SNTAGT, per germline. CDR3 nucleotide sequence: TGTGCCAGCAGTGCCTTGGGACTGGACCAAGAGACCCAGTACTTC. This codes for CASSALGLDQETQYF.

There are a few counts of this clone. This chain uses TRBV11-2 with TRBJ2-7; a possible D gene is TRBD1 (6 bases). This CDR3 spans 13 amino acids. V dropped 8 bases and J dropped 6 bases, with 17 bases sitting between them. Germline assignment: CDR1 SGHAT and CDR2 FQNNGV. This CDR3 reads CASLNTGSSEQYF. CDR3 sequence (DNA): TGTGCCAGCCTGAATACAGGGTCTAGCGAGCAGTACTTC.

A few counts support this clone. The chain employs TRBV27 and TRBJ1-3, with D unclear. Deletions cut 0 bases from V and 2 bases from J, with 8 bases between. Germline CDR1 MNHEY, CDR2 SMNVEV (reference sequence). This CDR3 contains 15 residues. The CDR3 reads CASSLSAGTGNTIYF. CDR3 sequence (DNA): TGTGCCAGCAGTTTATCAGCCGGGACTGGAAACACCATATATTTT.

Only a few counts were recorded for this clone. This chain connects TRBV5-5 to TRBJ2-6; D could derive from TRBD1 or TRBD2 (5 bases each). CDR1 and CDR2 from the germline V gene are SGHKS and YYEKEE (reference sequence). V was pared by 0 bases and J by 1 base, with 11 bases between. The CDR3 totals 17 residues. The CDR3 loop is CASSLALGESGANVLTF. The CDR3 region has the DNA TGTGCCAGCAGCTTGGCCCTGGGGGAGTCTGGGGCCAACGTCCTGACTTTC.

J is TRBJ1-3 and V is TRBV4-2; D is unclear. The V and J ends lost 8 bases and 0 bases respectively, with 14 bases between them. CDR3 length: 15 amino acids. From germline, CDR1 is LGHNA and CDR2 YNFKEQ. The CDR3 DNA is TGTGCCAGCCATAAAGACGGATACTCTGGAAACACCATATATTTT. This translates into CASHKDGYSGNTIYF.

The CDR3: CASTLRGADTQYF. The CDR3 nucleotides are TGTGCCAGCACCCTAAGGGGGGCAGATACGCAGTATTTT. The V and J genes are TRBV5-5 and TRBJ2-3; the D call may be TRBD1 or TRBD2 (6 bases each). CDR1 SGHKS and CDR2 YYEKEE come from the germline V gene (reference sequence). Trimming shortened V by 6 bases and J by 4 bases, and 12 bases separated the two germline ends. The CDR3 loop spans 13 amino acids.